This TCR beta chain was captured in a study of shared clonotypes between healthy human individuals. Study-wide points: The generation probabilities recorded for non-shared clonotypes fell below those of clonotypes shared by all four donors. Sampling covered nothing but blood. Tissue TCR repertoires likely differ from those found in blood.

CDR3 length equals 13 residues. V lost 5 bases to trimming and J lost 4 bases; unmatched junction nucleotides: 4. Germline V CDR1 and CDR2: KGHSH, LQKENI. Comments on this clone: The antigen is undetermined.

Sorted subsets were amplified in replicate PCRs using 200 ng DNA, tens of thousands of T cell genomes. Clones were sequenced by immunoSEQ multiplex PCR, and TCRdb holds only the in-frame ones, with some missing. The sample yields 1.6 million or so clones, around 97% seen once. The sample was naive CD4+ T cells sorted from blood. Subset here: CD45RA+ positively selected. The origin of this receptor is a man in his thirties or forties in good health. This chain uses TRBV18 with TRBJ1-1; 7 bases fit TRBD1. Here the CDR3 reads CASSTDRTTEAFF. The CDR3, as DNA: TGTGCCAGCTCAACGGACAGGACCACTGAAGCTTTCTTT.